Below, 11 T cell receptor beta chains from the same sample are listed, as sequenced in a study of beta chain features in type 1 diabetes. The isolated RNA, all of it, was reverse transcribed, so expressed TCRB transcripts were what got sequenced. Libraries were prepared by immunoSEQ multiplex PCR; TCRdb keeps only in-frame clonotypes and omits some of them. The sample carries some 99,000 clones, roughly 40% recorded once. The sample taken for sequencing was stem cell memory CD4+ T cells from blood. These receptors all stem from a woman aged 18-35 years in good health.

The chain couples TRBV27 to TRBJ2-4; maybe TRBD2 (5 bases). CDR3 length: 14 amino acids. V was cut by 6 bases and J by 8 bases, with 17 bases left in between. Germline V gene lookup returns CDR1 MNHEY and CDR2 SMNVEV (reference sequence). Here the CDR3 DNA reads TGTGCCAGCAGAACTAGATCCGGAGCGGACATTCAGTACTTC. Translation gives CASRTRSGADIQYF.

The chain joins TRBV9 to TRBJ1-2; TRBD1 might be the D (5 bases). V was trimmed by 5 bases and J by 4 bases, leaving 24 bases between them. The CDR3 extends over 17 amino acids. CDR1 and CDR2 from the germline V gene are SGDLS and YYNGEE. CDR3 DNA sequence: TGTGCCAGCAGTCCGGGGGGAAGGGGCCGGCTAAGCTATGGCTACACCTTC. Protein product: CASSPGGRGRLSYGYTF.

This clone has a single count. CDR3 region: CASSETGQSLYTF. CDR3 in DNA: TGTGCCAGCAGTGAAACAGGACAGAGCCTCTACACCTTC. V is TRBV6-1 and J is TRBJ1-2; D is perhaps TRBD1 (6 bases). Germline CDR1 and CDR2: MNHNS and SASEGT. Trimming stripped 2 bases from V and 10 bases from J, with 14 bases between. CDR3 length: 13 residues.

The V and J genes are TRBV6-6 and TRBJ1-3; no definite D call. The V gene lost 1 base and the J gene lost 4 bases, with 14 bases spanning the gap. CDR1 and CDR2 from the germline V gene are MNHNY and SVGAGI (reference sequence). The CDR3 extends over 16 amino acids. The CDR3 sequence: CASSYFSRAGGNTIYF. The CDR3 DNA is TGTGCCAGCAGTTACTTCTCGCGTGCGGGCGGAAACACCATATATTTT.

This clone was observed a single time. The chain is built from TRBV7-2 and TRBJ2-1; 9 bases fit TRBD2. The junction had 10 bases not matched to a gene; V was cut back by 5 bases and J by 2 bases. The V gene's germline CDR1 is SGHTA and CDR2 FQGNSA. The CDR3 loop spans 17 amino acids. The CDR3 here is CASSATLAGVPYNEQFF. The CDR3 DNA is TGTGCCAGCAGCGCGACATTAGCGGGAGTGCCCTACAATGAGCAGTTCTTC.

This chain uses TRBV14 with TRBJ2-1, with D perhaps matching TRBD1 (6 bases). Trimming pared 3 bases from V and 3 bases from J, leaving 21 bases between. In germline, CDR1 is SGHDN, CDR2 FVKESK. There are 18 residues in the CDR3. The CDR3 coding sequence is TGTGCCAGCAGCCAGAATAGATTCCAGGGGCGCGACTACAATGAGCAGTTCTTC. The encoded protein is CASSQNRFQGRDYNEQFF. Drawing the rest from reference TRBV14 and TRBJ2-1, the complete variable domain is EAGVTQFPSHSVIEKGQTVTLRCDPISGHDNLYWYRRVMGKEIKFLLHFVKESKQDESGMPNNRFLAERTGGTYSTLKVQPAELEDSGVYFCASSQNRFQGRDYNEQFFGPGTRLTVL.

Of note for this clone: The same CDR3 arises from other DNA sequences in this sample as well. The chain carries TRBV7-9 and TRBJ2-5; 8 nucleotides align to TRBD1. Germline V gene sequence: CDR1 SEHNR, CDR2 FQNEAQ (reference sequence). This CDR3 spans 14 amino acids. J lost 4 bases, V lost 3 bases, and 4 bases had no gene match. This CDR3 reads CASSFGQGGETQYF. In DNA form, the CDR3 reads TGTGCCAGCAGCTTTGGACAGGGAGGAGAGACCCAGTACTTC. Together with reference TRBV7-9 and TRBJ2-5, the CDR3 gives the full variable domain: DTGVSQNPRHKITKRGQNVTFRCDPISEHNRLYWYRQTLGQGPEFLTYFQNEAQLEKSRLLSDRFSAERPKGSFSTLEIQRTEQGDSAMYLCASSFGQGGETQYFGPGTRLLVL.

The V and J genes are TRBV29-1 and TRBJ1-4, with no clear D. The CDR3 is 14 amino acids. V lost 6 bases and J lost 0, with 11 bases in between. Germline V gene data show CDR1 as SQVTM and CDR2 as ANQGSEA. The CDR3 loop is CSVAWSTTNEKLFF. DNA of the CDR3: TGCAGCGTCGCCTGGTCTACAACTAATGAAAAACTGTTTTTT.

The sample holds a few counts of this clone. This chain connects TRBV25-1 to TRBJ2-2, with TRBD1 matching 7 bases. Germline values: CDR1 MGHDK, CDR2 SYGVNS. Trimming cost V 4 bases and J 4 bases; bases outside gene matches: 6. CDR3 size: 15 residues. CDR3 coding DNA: TGTGCCAGCAGTGTAAGGACAGGAGTCACCGGGGAGCTGTTTTTT. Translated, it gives CASSVRTGVTGELFF.

The CDR3 reads CASSLLQDTQYF. The CDR3 DNA reads TGCGCCAGCAGCTTGCTCCAGGATACGCAGTATTTT. The chain is built from TRBV5-1 and TRBJ2-3; D is ambiguous. CDR3 size: 12 residues. Germline CDR1 reads SGHRS; CDR2 reads YFSETQ. V dropped 1 base and J dropped 6 bases, with 6 bases sitting between them.

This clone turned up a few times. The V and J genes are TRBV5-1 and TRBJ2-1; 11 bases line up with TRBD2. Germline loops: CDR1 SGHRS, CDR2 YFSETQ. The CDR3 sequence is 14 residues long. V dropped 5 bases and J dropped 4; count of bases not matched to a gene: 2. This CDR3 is CASRRTSGYNEQFF. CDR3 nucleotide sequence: TGCGCCAGCAGACGGACTAGCGGGTACAATGAGCAGTTCTTC.